Presented here are 30 T cell receptor beta chains from one specimen sequenced in a study of blood T cell repertoires in COVID-19. Sequencing used immunoSEQ multiplex PCR; TCRdb keeps in-frame clones, though not all of them. The sample lists approximately 310,000 clones, around nine tenths seen once, with 1% in the top ten. The specimen sequenced was peripheral blood. The source is a man aged 45-60 years with active or convalescent COVID-19.

V and J are TRBV6-5 and TRBJ2-5; 9 bases align to TRBD1. After removal of 7 bases from V and 5 bases from J, the junction contained 8 bases not matched to a gene. The germline gives CDR1 MNHEY, CDR2 SVGAGI. CDR3 size: 14 residues. This CDR3 reads CASTQQGARETQYF. The CDR3 DNA reads as TGTGCCAGCACCCAACAGGGGGCCCGGGAGACCCAGTACTTC.

The rearrangement links TRBV7-2 to TRBJ2-7; D might be TRBD2 (5 bases). The CDR3 consists of 14 residues. Germline V gene sequence: CDR1 SGHTA, CDR2 FQGNSA. V lost 4 bases, J lost 6 bases, and 16 bases lay in between. The CDR3, as DNA: TGTGCCAGCAGCTCCTTAGCGTCTCCCATCGAGCAGTACTTC. The encoded protein is CASSSLASPIEQYF.

The V and J genes are TRBV18 and TRBJ2-7; D not certain. CDR1 and CDR2 (germline): KGHSH, LQKENI. Trimming cost V 5 bases and J 7 bases, with 12 bases left between them. This CDR3 contains 12 residues. In DNA, the CDR3 is TGTGCCAGCTCAAAACCTTCCGGGGAGCAGTACTTC. This gives the protein CASSKPSGEQYF.

The CDR3 nucleotides are TGTGCCAGCAGCTCTCTTGGGCTTAGCTCTGGGGCCAACGTCCTGACTTTC. Amino acid sequence: CASSSLGLSSGANVLTF. V and J are TRBV7-6 and TRBJ2-6; no reliable D call. The germline gives CDR1 SGHVS, CDR2 FNYEAQ. This CDR3 is built from 17 residues. V lost 4 bases to trimming and J lost 0 bases, with 13 bases between them.

DNA of the CDR3: TGTGCCAGCAGTTTACCGAGTGGGGGCCCTTCGTTGGGCTACACCTTC. The encoded protein is CASSLPSGGPSLGYTF. The chain links TRBV28 to TRBJ1-2; tentatively, D is TRBD1 (6 bases). Trimming left V 2 bases short and J 8 bases short, with 21 bases between. CDR3 length equals 16 residues. Germline values: CDR1 MDHEN, CDR2 SYDVKM.

This clone appeared once. Here the CDR3 reads CASSLSSGSYNEQFF. The CDR3 DNA reads TGTGCCAGCAGCTTATCTAGCGGCTCCTACAATGAGCAGTTCTTC. The chain has TRBV11-3 and TRBJ2-1, with 7 positions matching TRBD2. The junction had 1 base not matched to a gene; V was cut back by 2 bases and J by 0 bases. CDR3 length equals 15 residues. CDR1 is SGHNT, CDR2 YENEEA, per germline.

V usage is TRBV28 and J usage is TRBJ1-2; perhaps TRBD1 as D (6 bases). The CDR3 length is 15 residues. CDR1 is MDHEN, CDR2 SYDVKM, per germline. The V end lost 3 bases, the J end lost 3 bases, and 14 bases lay between the germline ends. The CDR3, as DNA: TGTGCCAGCAGTTTTGCAGGGGCTGGGCACTATGGCTACACCTTC. Translation gives CASSFAGAGHYGYTF.

The V and J genes are TRBV28 and TRBJ2-2; a weak D match, TRBD1 (6 bases). Germline V CDR1 and CDR2: MDHEN, SYDVKM. The CDR3 consists of 15 residues. The V end lost 6 bases, the J end lost 5 bases, and 16 bases lay between the germline ends. CDR3 DNA: TGTGCCAGCAGCGATTGGGGTACAGGGACCGGGGAGCTGTTTTTT. The encoded protein is CASSDWGTGTGELFF.

V usage is TRBV5-1 and J usage is TRBJ2-1; the D gene is possibly TRBD1 (5 bases). Trimming took off 4 bases at V and 3 bases at J, with 8 bases between the two ends. The CDR3 totals 13 residues. Germline CDR1 reads SGHRS; CDR2 reads YFSETQ. The CDR3 nucleotides read TGCGCCAGCAGCCCGGACATCTACAATGAGCAGTTCTTC. It encodes CASSPDIYNEQFF.

The chain has TRBV19 and TRBJ1-1, with D unresolved. V was clipped by 3 bases and J by 5 bases, with 10 bases between them. This CDR3 spans 13 amino acids. Germline loops: CDR1 LNHDA, CDR2 SQIVND (reference sequence). The CDR3 protein is CASSIKRSTEAFF. DNA for the CDR3: TGTGCCAGTAGTATTAAGAGGTCTACTGAAGCTTTCTTT. Based on the CDR3 plus reference TRBV19 and TRBJ1-1, the full variable domain is DGGITQSPKYLFRKEGQNVTLSCEQNLNHDAMYWYRQDPGQGLRLIYYSQIVNDFQKGDIAEGYSVSREKKESFPLTVTSAQKNPTAFYLCASSIKRSTEAFFGQGTRLTVV.

In its sample, this clone was seen a few times. The chain uses TRBV7-3 and TRBJ2-1; TRBD2 matches at 7 bases. The germline V gene encodes CDR1 SGHTA and CDR2 FQGTGA. This CDR3 is 17 amino acids long. V lost 4 bases and J lost 2; bases outside the gene matches: 11. The CDR3 sequence is CASSSLPGAGPYNEQFF. The CDR3 nucleotides are TGTGCCAGCAGCTCGCTTCCGGGAGCGGGGCCCTACAATGAGCAGTTCTTC.

V is TRBV6-6 and J is TRBJ2-6; D gene ambiguous. The germline V gene encodes CDR1 MNHNY and CDR2 SVGAGI (reference sequence). Trimming took off 6 bases at V and 1 base at J, with 7 bases between the two ends. The CDR3 loop spans 14 amino acids. CDR3 in DNA: TGTGCCAGCAGCCCGAGGTCTGGGGCCAACGTCCTGACTTTC. Translation gives CASSPRSGANVLTF.

The chain links TRBV7-9 to TRBJ1-4, with D possibly being TRBD1 (5 bases). Per the germline V gene, CDR1 is SEHNR and CDR2 is FQNEAQ (reference sequence). The CDR3 loop spans 14 amino acids. V was cut by 2 bases and J by 8 bases, with 12 bases left in between. The CDR3 is CASSLYKGQEKLFF. CDR3 in DNA: TGTGCCAGCAGCTTATACAAGGGGCAGGAAAAACTGTTTTTT.

CDR3 loop: CASSHNAYEQFF. The CDR3 region has the DNA TGTGCCAGCAGCCATAACGCGTATGAGCAGTTCTTC. The chain links TRBV9 to TRBJ2-1; D is undetermined. The CDR3 totals 12 residues. Germline assignment: CDR1 SGDLS and CDR2 YYNGEE. The V end was cut by 4 bases, the J end by 8 bases, with 10 bases between.

V usage is TRBV18 and J usage is TRBJ1-5; 8 bases map to TRBD1. This CDR3 comprises 17 residues. Unmatched junction bases numbered 14, after V lost 3 bases and J lost 7 bases. Germline-derived CDR1 and CDR2 are KGHSH and LQKENI. CDR3 in amino acids: CASSPQSQGAQNQPQHF. The CDR3, as DNA: TGTGCCAGCTCACCTCAATCGCAGGGGGCCCAGAACCAGCCCCAGCATTTT.

CDR3 nucleotides: TGTGCCAGCAGCGGGACAGGGGGTGATGAAAAACTGTTTTTT. Translation: CASSGTGGDEKLFF. The J gene is TRBJ1-4, the V gene TRBV5-6; TRBD1 agrees at 11 bases. The CDR3 is 14 amino acids. V dropped 4 bases and J dropped 6; count of bases not matched to a gene: 2. Germline values: CDR1 SGHDT, CDR2 YYEEEE.

The gene calls are TRBV5-4 and TRBJ2-5, with D tentatively TRBD2 (6 bases). CDR1 and CDR2 (germline): SGHNT, YYREEE (reference sequence). Trimming removed 4 bases at V and 5 bases at J, with 12 bases between. The length of the CDR3 is 13 residues. CDR3: CASSPGGGETQYF. The CDR3 region has the DNA TGTGCCAGCAGCCCGGGTGGAGGGGAGACCCAGTACTTC.

This chain uses TRBV11-2 with TRBJ1-1, with 8 positions matching TRBD1. V lost 7 bases to trimming and J lost 3 bases; unmatched junction nucleotides: 4. Per germline, CDR1 SGHAT and CDR2 FQNNGV. This CDR3 has 13 residues. Here the CDR3 reads CASNRQGYTEAFF. CDR3 nucleotide sequence: TGTGCCAGCAACCGACAGGGGTACACTGAAGCTTTCTTT. The complete variable domain, with remaining parts taken from reference TRBV11-2 and TRBJ1-1, reads EAGVAQSPRYKIIEKRQSVAFWCNPISGHATLYWYQQILGQGPKLLIQFQNNGVVDDSQLPKDRFSAERLKGVDSTLKIQPAKLEDSAVYLCASNRQGYTEAFFGQGTRLTVV.

The J gene is TRBJ1-5, the V gene TRBV6-5; TRBD1 aligns across 7 bases. V lost 5 bases to trimming and J lost 5 bases; unmatched junction nucleotides: 3. The CDR3 is 13 residues long. Germline V gene data show CDR1 as MNHEY and CDR2 as SVGAGI. CDR3 DNA sequence: TGTGCCAGCAGTAGACAGGGCTATCAGCCCCAGCATTTT. Its translation is CASSRQGYQPQHF.

The CDR3: CASSLAGGRAAGELFF. DNA for the CDR3: TGTGCCAGCAGCTTGGCCGGCGGGAGGGCCGCCGGGGAGCTGTTTTTT. V and J are TRBV5-4 and TRBJ2-2; the match to TRBD2 covers 9 bases. Germline loops: CDR1 SGHNT, CDR2 YYREEE (reference sequence). Germline trimming cut 0 bases from V and 6 bases from J; bases unmatched to any gene: 6. The CDR3 has 16 residues.

The J gene is TRBJ1-4, the V gene TRBV19; unclear D gene. V lost 0 bases to trimming and J lost 0 bases, with 8 bases between them. Germline loops: CDR1 LNHDA, CDR2 SQIVND (reference sequence). CDR3 length: 16 residues. CDR3 amino acids: CASSIDRGATNEKLFF. CDR3 sequence (DNA): TGTGCCAGTAGTATAGATCGGGGAGCAACTAATGAAAAACTGTTTTTT.

This rearrangement joins TRBV11-2 to TRBJ2-1; 8 nucleotides match TRBD2. Germline trimming cut 4 bases from V and 6 bases from J; bases unmatched to any gene: 8. This CDR3 contains 15 residues. Germline V gives CDR1 SGHAT, CDR2 FQNNGV. The CDR3 loop reads CASSSVSGGINEQFF. CDR3 nucleotides: TGTGCCAGCAGCTCTGTCTCGGGGGGGATCAATGAGCAGTTCTTC.

The chain links TRBV5-6 to TRBJ2-5; 7 positions match TRBD2. The V and J ends lost 3 bases and 7 bases, in that order; junction bases with no gene match: 6. The CDR3 loop spans 13 amino acids. Per germline, CDR1 SGHDT and CDR2 YYEEEE. The CDR3, as DNA: TGTGCCAGCAGCTCCTGGGGAGGGGCGACCCAGTACTTC. Translation: CASSSWGGATQYF.

Only one count was recorded for this clone. The rearrangement joins TRBV27 to TRBJ2-7; TRBD1 aligns across 7 bases. This CDR3 region has 14 residues. V trimming: 0 bases; J trimming: 5 bases; junction bases outside the gene matches: 4. Germline CDR1 MNHEY, CDR2 SMNVEV (reference sequence). For the CDR3, the DNA is TGTGCCAGCAGTTTATCCCGGGACAGTAACGAGCAGTACTTC. Residues: CASSLSRDSNEQYF.

The rearrangement uses TRBV29-1 and TRBJ2-1, with 7 bases fitting TRBD2. V was clipped by 6 bases and J by 0 bases; unmatched bases: 11. Germline loops: CDR1 SQVTM, CDR2 ANQGSEA. The CDR3 has 16 residues. CDR3 nucleotide sequence: TGCAGCGTCCTATTGCTAGCGGTAAGCTCCTACAATGAGCAGTTCTTC. Translating gives CSVLLLAVSSYNEQFF.

The rearrangement links TRBV27 to TRBJ1-2, with D unresolved. The CDR3 runs 13 residues. The V gene lost 5 bases and the J gene lost 1 base, with 8 bases spanning the gap. Looked up from germline, CDR1 is MNHEY and CDR2 is SMNVEV (reference sequence). The CDR3 here is CASSNNFNYGYTF. In DNA, the CDR3 is TGTGCCAGCAGTAATAACTTTAACTATGGCTACACCTTC.

The V gene is TRBV7-9, the J gene TRBJ2-4, with 10 bases lining up with TRBD2. With 6 bases clipped from V and 6 bases from J, the junction kept 5 bases outside the gene matches. Germline V lookup: CDR1 SEHNR, CDR2 FQNEAQ (reference sequence). There are 14 residues in the CDR3. The CDR3 region is CASRAIAGGNIQYF. The CDR3, as DNA: TGTGCCAGCAGGGCCATAGCGGGGGGAAACATTCAGTACTTC.

The CDR3 sequence: CASSYSGGRGSYGYTF. CDR3 DNA: TGTGCCAGCAGTTACTCGGGTGGCCGGGGGTCCTATGGCTACACCTTC. This chain uses TRBV6-6 with TRBJ1-2; D perhaps matches TRBD1 (5 bases). With 0 bases removed from V and 4 bases from J, the gap between germline ends came to 15 bases. This CDR3 spans 16 amino acids. Per the germline V gene, CDR1 is MNHNY and CDR2 is SVGAGI (reference sequence).

The rearrangement uses TRBV27 and TRBJ1-2; D is unclear. The CDR3 totals 12 residues. Between the trimmed V and J ends, which lost 5 bases and 5 bases, there was a span of 9 bases. Germline lookup yields CDR1 MNHEY and CDR2 SMNVEV (reference sequence). CDR3 in DNA: TGTGCCAGCAGTCGTGAGGGATATGGCTACACCTTC. Its translation: CASSREGYGYTF.

V and J are TRBV5-1 and TRBJ2-1; TRBD1 matches 8 bases. Germline V gene data show CDR1 as SGHRS and CDR2 as YFSETQ. The length of the CDR3 is 14 residues. The J segment lost 8 bases and the V segment lost 0 bases, leaving 4 bases of the junction unmatched. Here the CDR3 reads CASSLARQGYEQFF. As DNA, the CDR3 is TGCGCCAGCAGCTTGGCCAGACAGGGGTATGAGCAGTTCTTC.